This TCR beta chain was profiled in a study of blood T cell repertoires in COVID-19. Study background: From the United States, Italy and Spain came samples of acute and convalescent COVID-19.

Sequencing was performed with immunoSEQ multiplex PCR; in TCRdb, only in-frame clones are kept and a portion is missing. The table shows roughly 70,000 clones, with more than 70% occurring only once. Germline CDR1 reads KGHDR; CDR2 reads SFDVKD. This CDR3 is built from 14 residues. Trimming stripped 1 base from V and 2 bases from J, with 6 bases between. The clonotype comes from a man between 65 and 85 years old with acute or convalescent COVID-19. The V and J genes are TRBV24-1 and TRBJ2-3; D ambiguous. Material for sequencing was peripheral blood. The DNA for the CDR3 is TGTGCCACCAGTGATTTAGAGCCCACAGATACGCAGTATTTT. It encodes CATSDLEPTDTQYF.